This T cell receptor (beta chain) comes out of a study of human T cells and chemical hapten exposure. About the research overall: Diphenylcyclopropenone doses were given weekly to the scalps of patients across the roughly 25-week study. Minor pooled library volume differences mainly drove per-sample TCR yield variation.

TCRdb reanalysed the RACE reads using MiXCR and keeps one entry per CDR3 protein. This sample yields fewer than 100,000 distinct CDR3 sequences, of which under 14% are seen a single time; about 1.6% belongs to the top ten. The germline V gene has CDR1 SGHTA and CDR2 FQGNSA. Trimming cost V 1 base and J 6 bases, with 4 bases left between them. CDR3 length: 12 residues. This clonotype was picked up a small number of times. Its antigen remains unknown. Study-level points and caveats: No change in TCRs above 1 in 1000 frequency was produced by DPC sensitization.

This sample's time point: patch test 2, 6 weeks after DPC sensitization. Treatment noted: therapeutic diphenylcyclopropenone sensitization with weekly scalp DPC. Whole blood, unfractionated, served as the material for total RNA extraction. The chain joins TRBV7-2 to TRBJ2-1; no clear D gene. This specimen consisted of whole blood, obtained in connection with sensitization to the hapten diphenylcyclopropenone (DPC). The receptor comes from a man aged 18-30 years with alopecia areata. Some clones in this sample may be carry-over from other donors' samples. DNA of the CDR3: TGTGCCAGCAGCTTAGTCAGCAATGAGCAGTTCTTC. Protein product: CASSLVSNEQFF.